The present TCR beta chain was sequenced within a study of blood T cell repertoires in COVID-19. Study overall: Material from acute and convalescent COVID-19 was sourced from the United States, Italy and Spain. PBMCs, B-cell-depleted T cells, or T cells provided the cDNA or gDNA that made up the material.

The V segment lost 4 bases and the J segment 7 bases; nucleotides outside the gene matches: 11. From germline, CDR1 is SGHDT and CDR2 YYEEEE. The CDR3 is made up of 15 amino acids. TCRdb keeps only in-frame clones here, not all; method: immunoSEQ multiplex PCR. This table has 220,000 or so clones, around 89% appearing once. Enrollees, roughly 18 to 95 years old, lived in approximately 25 US areas. Participant reports of clinical history set cohort assignment. The sequence came from a man aged 25 to 45 who had been exposed to COVID-19. The specimen sequenced was PBMCs or T cells enriched from blood (not recorded which). The rearrangement uses TRBV5-6 and TRBJ1-2; 9 nucleotides match TRBD1. The CDR3 sequence is CASSARDRARGGYTF. The CDR3 nucleotides read TGTGCCAGCAGCGCAAGGGACAGGGCGAGAGGTGGCTACACCTTC.